A selection of T cell receptor beta chains follows, all from one sample in a study of lymphopenia after photon versus proton radiotherapy. Clones were sequenced by immunoSEQ multiplex PCR, and TCRdb holds only the in-frame ones, with some missing. The sample has about 65,000 clones, over 70% seen once. The sequenced sample was peripheral blood, obtained from a patient treated with proton-based radiotherapy. These receptor sequences come from a man older than 75 with esophageal cancer. Both conserved end residues are part of each CDR3. A D gene is named only where the DNA matches it firmly. Part of the rows lack a size; the others show once, few, many or a class for expanded clones.

>-|TRBV21-1|-|TRBJ2-1
TGTGCCAGCACCGAAGGGAGCGGGGGGCTCAATGAGCAGTTCTTC
CASTEGSGGLNEQFF
>-|TRBV6-5|once|TRBJ2-3
TGTGCCAGCAGTTACTCCTTCACTGGCCGAGATACGCAGTATTTT
CASSYSFTGRDTQYF
>-|TRBV19|-|TRBJ2-1
TGTGCCAGTAGTAGGCAGGGGCTGACCAATGAGCAGTTCTTC
CASSRQGLTNEQFF
>-|TRBV18|-|TRBJ1-1
TGTGCCAGCTCACCAGGGCTCATTGAAGCTTTCTTT
CASSPGLIEAFF
>-|TRBV19|-|TRBJ2-7
TGTGCCAGTAGCGAAGCCGGGACGGCAACCTACGAGCAGTACTTC
CASSEAGTATYEQYF
>-|TRBV18|-|TRBJ2-7
TGTGCCAGCTCACCATCCGGGACTGACCGCTACGAGCAGTACTTC
CASSPSGTDRYEQYF
>-|TRBV9|once|TRBJ1-3
TGTGCCAGCAGCGCCGGGATCCTCTCTGGAAACACCATATATTTT
CASSAGILSGNTIYF
>-|TRBV30|-|TRBJ2-2
TGTGCCTGGAGTCCCCCCGACAGGAACACCGGGGAGCTGTTTTTT
CAWSPPDRNTGELFF
>TRBD2|TRBV7-2|once|TRBJ2-3
TGTGCCAGCAGCCCCCCCGGGACTAGCGGCGGTACGGGTACGCAGTATTTT
CASSPPGTSGGTGTQYF
>-|TRBV5-1|-|TRBJ1-4
TGCGCCAGCAGGACAGATACAACTAATGAAAAACTGTTTTTT
CASRTDTTNEKLFF
>-|TRBV12-5|-|TRBJ1-5
TGTGCTAGTTCCTCAGGGAGCGGCAATCAGCCCCAGCATTTT
CASSSGSGNQPQHF
>TRBD1|TRBV5-1|few|TRBJ1-1
TGCGCCAGCAGCACGGGGACAGGGTTGGACGCTTTCTTT
CASSTGTGLDAFF
>TRBD2|TRBV5-1|-|TRBJ2-7
TGCGCCAGCAGCGCCCTAGCGGGAGGAAAGAACGAGCAGTACTTC
CASSALAGGKNEQYF
>-|TRBV27|-|TRBJ1-6
TGTGCCAGCAGTTTGGGGGTTTCGGGTAATTCACCCCTCCACTTT
CASSLGVSGNSPLHF
>-|TRBV7-2|-|TRBJ1-2
TGTGCCAGCAGCTTAGGTCCAGGGGAGTTAGCTAACTATGGCTACACCTTC
CASSLGPGELANYGYTF
>-|TRBV19|-|TRBJ1-1
TGTGCCAGTACCACACAGGGAGCGAACACTGAAGCTTTCTTT
CASTTQGANTEAFF
>TRBD2|TRBV9|-|TRBJ2-7
TGTGCCAGCAGCCCGAATACTGGACTAGCGGGAGCAGGAGAGCAGTACTTC
CASSPNTGLAGAGEQYF
>TRBD1|TRBV2|-|TRBJ2-5
TGTGCCAGCGCCGGGACAGGGCAAGAGACCCAGTACTTC
CASAGTGQETQYF
>TRBD1|TRBV7-9|-|TRBJ1-1
TGTGCCAGCAGCCTTGAGGGACAGGAAGCTTTCTTT
CASSLEGQEAFF
>-|TRBV5-1|-|TRBJ2-7
TGCGCCAGCAGCTTGGGGGTGGGGAGCTCCTACGAGCAGTACTTC
CASSLGVGSSYEQYF
>TRBD2|TRBV5-5|-|TRBJ2-7
TGTGCCAGCAGCATCACTAGCGGGGGCTACGAGCAGTACTTC
CASSITSGGYEQYF
>-|TRBV7-2|-|TRBJ2-1
TGTGCCAGCAGCTTATTCTACAATGAGCAGTTCTTC
CASSLFYNEQFF
>-|TRBV5-5|-|TRBJ2-7
TGTGCCAGCAGCCTGCGGGACAACTCCTACGAGCAGTACTTC
CASSLRDNSYEQYF
>TRBD2|TRBV30|-|TRBJ2-2
TGTGCCTGGCGGCGGGAGGCCGGGGAGCTGTTTTTT
CAWRREAGELFF
>-|TRBV19|-|TRBJ2-2
TGTGCCACCCACGGCAATCTGGAGCTGTTTTTT
CATHGNLELFF
>-|TRBV5-6|-|TRBJ2-7
TGTGCCAGCAGCTTGGTCGGGGTATCCATCTACGAGCAGTACTTC
CASSLVGVSIYEQYF
>TRBD1|TRBV5-1|-|TRBJ1-6
TGCGCCAGCAGCTTAGGGACAGGGGGCGCGCCCCTCCACTTT
CASSLGTGGAPLHF
>-|TRBV2|-|TRBJ1-2
TGTGCCAGCCAGGACCGGGGCGGTGGCTACACCTTC
CASQDRGGGYTF
>TRBD2|TRBV2|-|TRBJ2-2
TGTGCCAGCAGTGAGATAGCGGGAGGCACCGGGGAGCTGTTTTTT
CASSEIAGGTGELFF
>-|TRBV5-4|few|TRBJ2-3
TGTGCCAGCGCACGGCAGGAGGATACGCAGTATTTT
CASARQEDTQYF
>-|TRBV12-5|once|TRBJ2-7
TGTGCTAGTGGTTTGGGCGGACAAATAGAGCAGTACTTC
CASGLGGQIEQYF
>-|TRBV11-2|-|TRBJ1-2
TGTGCCAGCAGCTTAGATGGGGGTGGCGGCTACACCTTC
CASSLDGGGGYTF
>-|TRBV11-2|few|TRBJ2-7
TGTGCCAGCAGCTTAGATACGGCGTCAGGCATTCTTTACGAGCAGTACTTC
CASSLDTASGILYEQYF
>TRBD1|TRBV19|once|TRBJ1-1
TGTGCCAGTAGCGAAGGACAGGGGGCTCCCACTGAAGCTTTCTTT
CASSEGQGAPTEAFF
>TRBD1|TRBV7-2|-|TRBJ1-1
TGTGCCAGCAGCCCTCGACAGGGTTACTACAGCACTGAAGCTTTCTTT
CASSPRQGYYSTEAFF
>-|TRBV7-9|-|TRBJ1-2
TGTGCCAGCAGCTTTGTTACCGGGAACTATGGCTACACCTTC
CASSFVTGNYGYTF
>-|TRBV7-9|-|TRBJ1-2
TGTGCCAGCAGCTTAGCGACACCTAACTATGGCTACACCTTC
CASSLATPNYGYTF
>TRBD1|TRBV2|-|TRBJ2-2
TGTGCCAGCAGTGAAAGGACAGGGATGTCCGGGGAGCTGTTTTTT
CASSERTGMSGELFF
>TRBD2|TRBV5-5|-|TRBJ2-7
TGTGCCAGCAGCTTGTTTGCCCTACGGGGGGGGCTAGGGTACGAGCAGTACTTC
CASSLFALRGGLGYEQYF
>-|TRBV5-5|-|TRBJ1-1
TGTGCCACCACAATAGGGTTGGGGGACACTGAAGCTTTCTTT
CATTIGLGDTEAFF
>-|TRBV11-3|-|TRBJ1-1
TGTGCCAGCAGCTTAGACGGACTCACTGAAGCTTTCTTT
CASSLDGLTEAFF
>-|TRBV4-1|-|TRBJ1-1
TGCGCCAGCAGCCAATACGGGGGGGGCACTGAAGCTTTCTTT
CASSQYGGGTEAFF
>-|TRBV4-1|-|TRBJ2-3
TGCGCCAGCCGCAGACAGCGAACCACAGATACGCAGTATTTT
CASRRQRTTDTQYF
>-|TRBV6-5|-|TRBJ1-2
TGTGCCAGCAGGGAAAGATTTTCGGGTTATGGCTACACCTTC
CASRERFSGYGYTF
>-|TRBV2|many|TRBJ2-1
TGTGCCAGCAGTTTAGTCGCGGGTGAGCAGTTCTTC
CASSLVAGEQFF
>TRBD2|TRBV19|-|TRBJ2-2
TGTGCCAGTAACCCGGGACTAGCGGAGTACACCGGGGAGCTGTTTTTT
CASNPGLAEYTGELFF
>-|TRBV5-6|-|TRBJ2-3
TGTGCCAGCAGCTTGGGCCGAGGTGGGAGCTACACAGATACGCAGTATTTT
CASSLGRGGSYTDTQYF
>TRBD1|TRBV29-1|-|TRBJ1-5
TGCAGCGTGGGGTCGACAGGGGGGGATCAGCCCCAGCATTTT
CSVGSTGGDQPQHF
>-|TRBV27|few|TRBJ1-3
TGTGCCAGCCGAACCGGGACGGACTCTGGAAACACCATATATTTT
CASRTGTDSGNTIYF
>TRBD2|TRBV5-1|-|TRBJ2-1
TGCGCCAGCAGCTTGAATGAAGCTAGCGGCAATGAGCAGTTCTTC
CASSLNEASGNEQFF
>-|TRBV30|-|TRBJ2-7
TGTGCCTGGAGTGGAGGGCCAGGGAGGTCGTACGAGCAGTACTTC
CAWSGGPGRSYEQYF
>TRBD2|TRBV4-1|few|TRBJ2-3
TGCGCCAGCAGCCAAGATCATGGGGGGGTGGCTACGCAGTATTTT
CASSQDHGGVATQYF
>-|TRBV9|once|TRBJ1-3
TGTGCCAGCAGCGTAGTCCCAGGGAGCTCTGGAAACACCATATATTTT
CASSVVPGSSGNTIYF